Listed below are T cell receptor beta chains from one sample, sequenced in a study of PD-1 blockade in classical Hodgkin lymphoma. Profiled with immunoSEQ multiplex PCR; TCRdb holds only in-frame clones, not every one. Among 35,000 to 50,000 clones listed, 76% were seen once. The sample here was peripheral blood mononuclear cells (PBMCs), taken at baseline. These receptors came from a human donor with classical Hodgkin lymphoma. The CDR3 runs from the conserved cysteine through the conserved F or W. Each record gives: V gene, D gene, clone size, J gene, CDR3 protein, CDR3 DNA. D genes are given only for firm matches. Rows give clone size only sometimes, using once, few, many, or a class for an expanded clone.

V gene: TRBV21-1; D gene: -; clone size: once; J gene: TRBJ1-5; CDR3 protein: CASSPRSQGGTQHF; CDR3 DNA: TGTGCCAGCAGCCCTAGGTCCCAGGGGGGGACCCAGCATTTT
V gene: TRBV15; D gene: -; clone size: -; J gene: TRBJ2-7; CDR3 protein: CATSRDSGSYEQYF; CDR3 DNA: TGTGCCACCAGCAGAGATAGCGGTTCCTACGAGCAGTACTTC
V gene: TRBV7-9; D gene: -; clone size: few; J gene: TRBJ2-6; CDR3 protein: CASSLAGGGFSGANVLTF; CDR3 DNA: TGTGCCAGCAGCTTGGCAGGGGGAGGCTTCTCTGGGGCCAACGTCCTGACTTTC
V gene: TRBV5-6; D gene: -; clone size: -; J gene: TRBJ2-5; CDR3 protein: CASSLVQGRTETQYF; CDR3 DNA: TGTGCCAGCAGCTTGGTACAGGGAAGGACGGAGACCCAGTACTTC
V gene: TRBV6-5; D gene: -; clone size: -; J gene: TRBJ1-4; CDR3 protein: CASSYVFGEKLFF; CDR3 DNA: TGTGCCAGCAGTTACGTCTTTGGAGAAAAACTGTTTTTT
V gene: TRBV11-3; D gene: -; clone size: -; J gene: TRBJ2-3; CDR3 protein: CASSWGRRGTDTQYF; CDR3 DNA: TGTGCCAGCAGCTGGGGCCGGCGGGGAACGGATACGCAGTATTTT
V gene: TRBV7-9; D gene: TRBD2; clone size: -; J gene: TRBJ2-1; CDR3 protein: CASSFDSGSMSYNEQFF; CDR3 DNA: TGTGCCAGCAGCTTCGATAGCGGGAGTATGTCCTACAATGAGCAGTTCTTC
V gene: TRBV11-2; D gene: -; clone size: -; J gene: TRBJ2-5; CDR3 protein: CASSTRDFQETQYF; CDR3 DNA: TGTGCCAGCAGCACCCGGGACTTCCAAGAGACCCAGTACTTC
V gene: TRBV28; D gene: TRBD2; clone size: -; J gene: TRBJ2-3; CDR3 protein: CASSFGGRALDTQYF; CDR3 DNA: TGTGCCAGCAGTTTCGGCGGGAGGGCCTTAGATACGCAGTATTTT
V gene: TRBV7-8; D gene: -; clone size: -; J gene: TRBJ2-7; CDR3 protein: CASSLGPGPYEQYF; CDR3 DNA: TGTGCCAGCAGCTTAGGTCCGGGACCATACGAGCAGTACTTC
V gene: TRBV5-1; D gene: -; clone size: -; J gene: TRBJ1-4; CDR3 protein: CASSDPSTNEKLFF; CDR3 DNA: TGCGCCAGCAGCGACCCTTCAACTAATGAAAAACTGTTTTTT
V gene: TRBV11-1; D gene: TRBD1; clone size: -; J gene: TRBJ2-2; CDR3 protein: CASSTGQGDLGELFF; CDR3 DNA: TGTGCCAGCAGCACGGGACAGGGGGACCTCGGGGAGCTGTTTTTT
V gene: TRBV6-4; D gene: TRBD1; clone size: -; J gene: TRBJ2-3; CDR3 protein: CASSDSRSADRGDGDTQYF; CDR3 DNA: TGTGCCAGCAGTGACTCGAGATCCGCTGACAGGGGGGACGGAGATACGCAGTATTTT
V gene: TRBV19; D gene: -; clone size: -; J gene: TRBJ1-2; CDR3 protein: CASSIRAVGYGYTF; CDR3 DNA: TGTGCCAGTAGTATCCGGGCGGTAGGCTATGGCTACACCTTC
V gene: TRBV6-5; D gene: -; clone size: -; J gene: TRBJ2-2; CDR3 protein: CASVPRPNTGELFF; CDR3 DNA: TGTGCCAGTGTACCGCGACCTAACACCGGGGAGCTGTTTTTT
V gene: TRBV6-5; D gene: -; clone size: -; J gene: TRBJ1-3; CDR3 protein: CASSLIGSGNTIYF; CDR3 DNA: TGTGCCAGCAGTCTGATTGGCTCTGGAAACACCATATATTTT
V gene: TRBV27; D gene: -; clone size: -; J gene: TRBJ1-2; CDR3 protein: CASSWGTNYGYTF; CDR3 DNA: TGTGCCAGCAGTTGGGGGACGAACTATGGCTACACCTTC
V gene: TRBV10-2; D gene: TRBD2; clone size: -; J gene: TRBJ2-3; CDR3 protein: CASSESVLAGGTDTQYF; CDR3 DNA: TGCGCCAGCAGTGAGTCTGTACTAGCGGGAGGCACAGATACGCAGTATTTT
V gene: TRBV27; D gene: -; clone size: -; J gene: TRBJ1-2; CDR3 protein: CASRKLGESGYGYTF; CDR3 DNA: TGTGCCAGCAGGAAACTAGGGGAGTCGGGCTATGGCTACACCTTC
V gene: TRBV10-1; D gene: -; clone size: -; J gene: TRBJ1-1; CDR3 protein: CASSENRVNTEAFF; CDR3 DNA: TGCGCCAGCAGTGAGAACAGGGTGAACACTGAAGCTTTCTTT
V gene: TRBV29-1; D gene: TRBD2; clone size: -; J gene: TRBJ2-3; CDR3 protein: CSASGGSTDTQYF; CDR3 DNA: TGCAGCGCTAGCGGAGGGAGCACAGATACGCAGTATTTT
V gene: TRBV2; D gene: -; clone size: -; J gene: TRBJ2-1; CDR3 protein: CASRLLWARRVNEQFF; CDR3 DNA: TGTGCCAGCAGGTTGTTGTGGGCTCGTAGGGTCAATGAGCAGTTCTTC